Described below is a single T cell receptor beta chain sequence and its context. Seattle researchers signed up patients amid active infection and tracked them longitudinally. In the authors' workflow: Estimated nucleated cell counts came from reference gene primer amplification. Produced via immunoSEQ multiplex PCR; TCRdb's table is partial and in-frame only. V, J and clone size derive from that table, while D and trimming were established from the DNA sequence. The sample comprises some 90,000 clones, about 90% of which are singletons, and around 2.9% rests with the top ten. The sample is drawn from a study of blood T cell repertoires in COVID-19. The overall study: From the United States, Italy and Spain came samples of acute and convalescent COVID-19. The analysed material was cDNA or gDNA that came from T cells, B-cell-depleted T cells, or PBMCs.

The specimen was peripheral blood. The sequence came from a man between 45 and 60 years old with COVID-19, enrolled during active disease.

The CDR3 here is CASSTIAGTGGQPQHF. The CDR3 nucleotides read TGTGCCAGCAGTACAATAGCCGGGACAGGGGGTCAGCCCCAGCATTTT. The chain joins TRBV28 to TRBJ1-5; 11 positions agree with TRBD1. The CDR3 totals 16 residues. V shed 5 bases and J 6 bases; nucleotides not matched to a gene: 9. Looked up from germline, CDR1 is MDHEN and CDR2 is SYDVKM.